This T cell receptor (beta chain) stems from a study of cytomegalovirus exposure and HLA in healthy donors. Findings of the study overall: Most TCR beta V segments were productive about 90% or about 30% of the time in an earlier analysis. It was confirmed in vitro that three of the CMV-associated chains were specific for CMV antigens. Evidence from a later analysis indicated that most CMV-associated TCR beta chains looked HLA-restricted.

Of note for this clone: Antigen unknown.

The study ran its PCR with 60 Vbeta and 13 Jbeta primers. Clones were read by immunoSEQ multiplex PCR, and TCRdb kept only the in-frame ones, dropping some. The data show some 130,000 clones, over 60% seen once. Specimen: PBMCs. This clonotype was sampled from a male donor in good health and CMV-seropositive.

CDR3 coding DNA: TGTGCCAGCAGTCACCGGACAGGGTTCGAGCAGTACTTC. Translated, it gives CASSHRTGFEQYF. The V gene is TRBV27, the J gene TRBJ2-7, with 8 bases matching TRBD1. The CDR3 is made up of 13 amino acids. Looked up from germline, CDR1 is MNHEY and CDR2 is SMNVEV (reference sequence). The J segment lost 6 bases and the V segment lost 5 bases, leaving 6 bases of the junction unmatched.